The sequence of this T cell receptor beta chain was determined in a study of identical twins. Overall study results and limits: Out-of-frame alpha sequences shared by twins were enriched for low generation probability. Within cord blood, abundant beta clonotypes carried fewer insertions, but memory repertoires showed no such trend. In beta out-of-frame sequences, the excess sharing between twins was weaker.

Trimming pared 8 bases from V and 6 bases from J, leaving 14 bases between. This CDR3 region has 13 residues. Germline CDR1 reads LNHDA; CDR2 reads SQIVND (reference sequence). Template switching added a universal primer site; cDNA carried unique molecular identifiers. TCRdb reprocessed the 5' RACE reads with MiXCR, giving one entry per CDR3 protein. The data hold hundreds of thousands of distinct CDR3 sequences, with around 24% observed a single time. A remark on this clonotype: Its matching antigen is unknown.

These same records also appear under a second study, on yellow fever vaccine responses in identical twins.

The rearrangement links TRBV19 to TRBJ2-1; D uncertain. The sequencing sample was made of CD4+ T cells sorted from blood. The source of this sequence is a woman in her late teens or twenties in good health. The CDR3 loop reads CASARRFTNEQFF. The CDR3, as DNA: TGTGCCAGTGCCAGGAGATTCACCAATGAGCAGTTCTTC.